A single sample is the source of the 27 T cell receptor beta chains below, sequenced in a study of T-cell memory formation after mild COVID-19. TCRdb reprocessed the 5' RACE reads with MiXCR, giving one entry per CDR3 protein. This table has roughly 180,000 distinct CDR3 sequences, around a tenth appearing once. The specimen was PBMCs or a T cell subset sorted from them (not recorded which). The receptors shown here come from a man younger than 35 who had mild COVID-19 (a few samples of this study predate the infection). Cell type and time point are not known.

This sequence joins TRBV6-5 and TRBJ2-5, with 9 bases lining up with TRBD1. The J segment lost 5 bases and the V segment lost 6 bases, leaving 10 bases of the junction unmatched. The CDR3 consists of 15 residues. Germline lookup yields CDR1 MNHEY and CDR2 SVGAGI. CDR3 DNA: TGTGCCAGCAGCGCATCCGGGACAGGGAAGGAGACCCAGTACTTC. The encoded protein is CASSASGTGKETQYF.

This chain links TRBV12-5 with TRBJ1-5; D is uncertain. Germline V gene lookup returns CDR1 LGHNT and CDR2 FRNRAP. V dropped 0 bases and J dropped 7 bases, with 4 bases sitting between them. This CDR3 contains 12 residues. CDR3 bases: TGTGCTAGTGGTTTGGTACCACAGCCCCAGCATTTT. As protein: CASGLVPQPQHF. Drawing the rest from reference TRBV12-5 and TRBJ1-5, the complete variable domain is DARVTQTPRHKVTEMGQEVTMRCQPILGHNTVFWYRQTMMQGLELLAYFRNRAPLDDSGMPKDRFSAEMPDATLATLKIQPSEPRDSAVYFCASGLVPQPQHFGDGTRLSIL.

The genes are TRBV2 and TRBJ2-5; TRBD2 matches at 8 bases. The CDR3 consists of 15 residues. Germline lookup yields CDR1 SNHLY and CDR2 FYNNEI. The V and J ends lost 7 bases and 1 base, in that order; junction bases with no gene match: 8. CDR3 sequence reads: CASMGGLGIQETQYF. As DNA, the CDR3 is TGTGCCAGCATGGGGGGACTAGGGATCCAAGAGACCCAGTACTTC.

This clonotype was detected ten times or more. This rearrangement joins TRBV28 to TRBJ1-2; no clear D. Trimming took off 4 bases at V and 5 bases at J, with 11 bases between the two ends. Germline-derived CDR1 and CDR2 are MDHEN and SYDVKM. This CDR3 is 13 amino acids long. CDR3 in amino acids: CASSSLGLYGYTF. CDR3 bases: TGTGCCAGCAGTTCCCTAGGATTGTATGGCTACACCTTC.

The CDR3 region is CASRQGPSGANVLTF. The DNA for the CDR3 is TGTGCCAGCAGACAGGGGCCGTCTGGGGCCAACGTCCTGACTTTC. V usage is TRBV6-5 and J usage is TRBJ2-6; the match to TRBD1 covers 7 bases. The CDR3 runs 15 residues. Per the germline V gene, CDR1 is MNHEY and CDR2 is SVGAGI. V gave up 6 bases and J gave up 1 base; unmatched junction bases: 3.

This clonotype was recorded many times. The chain joins TRBV5-1 to TRBJ1-5; tentative D call: TRBD1 (6 bases). The CDR3 is 15 amino acids. V lost 1 base and J 5 bases, leaving 13 bases between the germline ends. CDR1 is SGHRS, CDR2 YFSETQ, per germline. CDR3: CASSLSPGDYQPQHF. For the CDR3, the DNA is TGCGCCAGCAGCTTGTCTCCAGGGGACTATCAGCCCCAGCATTTT.

The sample holds a few counts of this clonotype. The rearrangement links TRBV20-1 to TRBJ2-1, with 9 bases lining up with TRBD1. The V gene's germline CDR1 is DFQATT and CDR2 SNEGSKA (reference sequence). CDR3 length: 14 residues. V was pared by 5 bases and J by 8 bases, with 10 bases of the junction left unmatched. CDR3 coding DNA: TGCAGTGCTCCCCGGGACAGGGTGAGGGATGAGCAGTTCTTC. Its translation is CSAPRDRVRDEQFF.

The genes are TRBV6-4 and TRBJ2-1; 13 bases fit TRBD2. Germline V gene data show CDR1 as MRHNA and CDR2 as SNTAGT. V trimming: 6 bases; J trimming: 5 bases; junction bases outside the gene matches: 4. The CDR3 length is 15 residues. Written as DNA, the CDR3 is TGTGCCAGCAGCGCGGGACTAGCGGGGAACAATGAGCAGTTCTTC. Its protein is CASSAGLAGNNEQFF.

The chain employs TRBV9 and TRBJ2-7; possibly TRBD2 for D (5 bases). This CDR3 contains 12 residues. CDR1 is SGDLS and CDR2 is YYNGEE in the germline V gene. Trimming left V 4 bases short and J 6 bases short, with 11 bases between. CDR3 sequence: CASSPRRGEQYF. The CDR3 DNA is TGTGCCAGCAGCCCACGTCGGGGCGAGCAGTACTTC.

The chain is built from TRBV6-1 and TRBJ2-7; TRBD2 aligns across 8 bases. This CDR3 has 14 amino acids. V lost 6 bases and J lost 3; bases outside the gene matches: 7. Per the germline V gene, CDR1 is MNHNS and CDR2 is SASEGT. CDR3 bases: TGTGCCAGCAGCCGCGGGGGGATCGGCTACGAGCAGTACGTC. It is translated as CASSRGGIGYEQYV.

In its sample, this clonotype was seen a few times. The chain employs TRBV5-1 and TRBJ1-1, with 9 bases aligning to TRBD1. V shed 2 bases, J shed 1 base, and the junction held 9 bases outside the gene matches. Looked up from germline, CDR1 is SGHRS and CDR2 is YFSETQ. The CDR3 has 17 amino acids. The CDR3 nucleotides read TGCGCCAGCAGCTTAGGGACAGGGTCTTTTACGAACACTGAAGCTTTCTTT. Amino acids: CASSLGTGSFTNTEAFF.

The chain links TRBV6-1 to TRBJ2-5, with D possibly being TRBD2 (5 bases). The germline gives CDR1 MNHNS, CDR2 SASEGT. V was cut by 6 bases and J by 3 bases, with 11 bases left in between. This CDR3 is 13 amino acids long. The CDR3 loop is CASSRDTKETQYF. The CDR3 DNA reads TGTGCCAGCAGCCGGGATACTAAAGAGACCCAGTACTTC.

This clonotype appeared a single time. The chain employs TRBV18 and TRBJ2-2; D perhaps matches TRBD1 (5 bases). Germline-derived CDR1 and CDR2 are KGHSH and LQKENI. The length of the CDR3 is 16 residues. V lost 0 bases to trimming and J lost 0 bases, with 8 bases between them. This CDR3 reads CASSPPQGPNTGELFF. CDR3 coding DNA: TGTGCCAGCTCACCACCCCAGGGCCCGAACACCGGGGAGCTGTTTTTT.

The chain recombines TRBV5-1 with TRBJ2-1, with TRBD2 identical over 8 bases. Germline V gives CDR1 SGHRS, CDR2 YFSETQ. The length of the CDR3 is 14 residues. J was trimmed by 3 bases and V by 4 bases; bases with no gene match: 3. CDR3 in DNA: TGCGCCAGCAGCGACGGGACTAGCTACAATGAGCAGTTCTTC. It translates to CASSDGTSYNEQFF.

This chain uses TRBV18 with TRBJ2-5, with D perhaps assigned TRBD1 or TRBD2 (5 bases each). The germline V and J ends were trimmed by 5 bases and 4 bases, with 17 bases remaining between them. Germline-derived CDR1 and CDR2 are KGHSH and LQKENI. This CDR3 is built from 15 residues. The CDR3: CASSESGTRIETQYF. The CDR3, as DNA: TGTGCCAGCTCAGAGTCCGGGACCCGAATAGAGACCCAGTACTTC. Drawing the rest from reference TRBV18 and TRBJ2-5, the complete variable domain is NAGVMQNPRHLVRRRGQEARLRCSPMKGHSHVYWYRQLPEEGLKFMVYLQKENIIDESGMPKERFSAEFPKEGPSILRIQQVVRGDSAAYFCASSESGTRIETQYFGPGTRLLVL.

J is TRBJ1-5 and V is TRBV27; no clear D gene. Per the germline V gene, CDR1 is MNHEY and CDR2 is SMNVEV (reference sequence). V lost 3 bases and J 4 bases, leaving 4 bases between the germline ends. There are 12 residues in the CDR3. The CDR3, as DNA: TGTGCCAGCAGTTTTTTAAATCAGCCCCAGCATTTT. Translation: CASSFLNQPQHF.

This clonotype was detected ten times or more. V and J are TRBV5-1 and TRBJ1-5; D is possibly TRBD1 (5 bases). Germline CDR1 reads SGHRS; CDR2 reads YFSETQ. The CDR3 consists of 14 residues. Trimming left V 1 base short and J 4 bases short, with 9 bases between. Here the CDR3 reads CASSLLGANQPQHF. CDR3 bases: TGCGCCAGCAGCTTGTTAGGGGCGAATCAGCCCCAGCATTTT.

The chain couples TRBV9 to TRBJ2-3; maybe TRBD1 (5 bases). The CDR3 has 14 residues. Per germline, CDR1 SGDLS and CDR2 YYNGEE. Trimming left V 2 bases short and J 5 bases short, with 12 bases between. The CDR3 DNA reads TGTGCCAGCAGCGTGAGGTCCCAGGGAGATACGCAGTATTTT. This codes for CASSVRSQGDTQYF.

A few counts support this clonotype. V is TRBV20-1 and J is TRBJ2-7; D is unresolved. V was trimmed by 3 bases and J by 4 bases, leaving 16 bases between them. CDR1 is DFQATT, CDR2 SNEGSKA, per germline (reference sequence). This CDR3 region has 14 residues. Written as DNA, the CDR3 is TGCAGTGCTAGTAAGCCCCACGGCCTATACGAGCAGTACTTC. It encodes CSASKPHGLYEQYF.

This clonotype was observed a few times. The chain is built from TRBV4-3 and TRBJ2-4; D remains ambiguous. CDR1 LGHNA and CDR2 YSLEER come from the germline V gene. The CDR3 is 16 residues long. Trimming cost V 1 base and J 3 bases, with 13 bases left between them. CDR3 region: CASSQGQAFGKNIQYF. CDR3 sequence (DNA): TGCGCCAGCAGCCAAGGCCAGGCGTTCGGCAAAAACATTCAGTACTTC.

This chain joins TRBV25-1 and TRBJ1-6; D may be TRBD1 (6 bases). Germline CDR1 reads MGHDK; CDR2 reads SYGVNS. The CDR3 consists of 16 residues. V was cut by 3 bases and J by 4 bases, with 13 bases left in between. The CDR3 nucleotides are TGTGCCAGCAGTGAGTCGGGGGCGGTTTATAATTCACCCCTCCACTTT. Translating it yields CASSESGAVYNSPLHF.

This rearrangement joins TRBV7-8 to TRBJ2-1; possibly TRBD2 for D (7 bases). Trimming left V 2 bases short and J 6 bases short, with 20 bases between. This CDR3 contains 17 residues. Germline loops: CDR1 SGHVS, CDR2 FQNEAQ. The chain's CDR3 is CASSLRGGGGARNEQFF. The CDR3, as DNA: TGTGCCAGCAGCTTACGGGGAGGAGGGGGGGCGCGCAATGAGCAGTTCTTC.

The rearrangement uses TRBV10-3 and TRBJ2-7; a weak D match, TRBD1 (6 bases). The CDR3 is 13 amino acids. Germline assignment: CDR1 ENHRY and CDR2 SYGVKD. V was trimmed by 2 bases and J by 4 bases, leaving 9 bases between them. This chain's CDR3 is CAISEAGDYEQYV. The CDR3 DNA follows: TGTGCCATCAGTGAGGCAGGGGATTACGAGCAGTACGTC.

This clonotype has more than one count but fewer than ten. The V gene is TRBV20-1, the J gene TRBJ1-5, with D unclear. The CDR3 extends over 13 amino acids. Trimming pared 3 bases from V and 7 bases from J, leaving 13 bases between. Germline CDR1 is DFQATT and CDR2 is SNEGSKA (reference sequence). CDR3 coding DNA: TGCAGTGCTAGCTCGCAGCTCGGGCAGCCCCAGCATTTT. It translates to CSASSQLGQPQHF.

The CDR3 is CAWSFGRIYGYTF. CDR3 bases: TGTGCCTGGAGCTTTGGACGGATCTATGGCTACACCTTC. The chain employs TRBV30 and TRBJ1-2; D gene unclear. This CDR3 contains 13 residues. V gave up 3 bases and J gave up 4 bases, with 12 bases separating them. CDR1 is GTSNPN and CDR2 is SVGIG in the germline V gene (reference sequence).

The chain links TRBV10-3 to TRBJ2-6; the D is unclear. The germline V and J ends were trimmed by 2 bases and 0 bases, with 11 bases remaining between them. Germline lookup yields CDR1 ENHRY and CDR2 SYGVKD. The CDR3 is 17 residues long. In DNA, the CDR3 is TGTGCCATCAGTGAGATTCGACGGATCTCTGGGGCCAACGTCCTGACTTTC. Residues: CAISEIRRISGANVLTF.

The rearrangement links TRBV5-1 to TRBJ2-5; the match to TRBD2 covers 11 bases. The CDR3 is 15 amino acids. The trim removed 4 bases at V and 2 bases at J, leaving 4 bases unmatched. Germline V gives CDR1 SGHRS, CDR2 YFSETQ. This CDR3 reads CASSDRTSGQETQYF. The CDR3 region has the DNA TGCGCCAGCAGCGACCGGACTAGCGGGCAAGAGACCCAGTACTTC.